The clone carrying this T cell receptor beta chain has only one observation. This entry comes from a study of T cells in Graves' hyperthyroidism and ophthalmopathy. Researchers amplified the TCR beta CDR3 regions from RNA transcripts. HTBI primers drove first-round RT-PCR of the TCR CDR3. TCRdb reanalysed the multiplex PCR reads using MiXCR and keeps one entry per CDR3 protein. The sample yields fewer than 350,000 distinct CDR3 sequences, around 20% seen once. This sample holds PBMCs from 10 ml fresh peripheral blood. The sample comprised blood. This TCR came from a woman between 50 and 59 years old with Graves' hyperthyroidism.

The CDR3 region has the DNA TGCGCCAGCAGCTTGGGGACTAGCGGACTCTACAATGAGCAGTTCTTC. It encodes CASSLGTSGLYNEQFF. This sequence joins TRBV5-1 and TRBJ2-1, with TRBD2 identical over 10 bases. CDR3 length: 16 residues. With V trimmed by 0 bases and J by 3 bases, 3 bases remained unmatched. Germline CDR1 reads SGHRS; CDR2 reads YFSETQ.